This record concerns one T cell receptor beta chain sequence. This CDR3 comprises 14 residues. The V and J ends lost 10 bases and 0 bases respectively, with 13 bases between them. Germline CDR1 and CDR2: LNHDA and SQIVND (reference sequence). The data stem from a study of blood T cell repertoires in COVID-19. On the study more broadly: Nucleic acid was either cDNA or gDNA, and it came from T cells, B-cell-depleted T cells, or PBMCs.

In the authors' workflow: Nucleated cell counts were estimated from reference gene primer amplification. The repertoire was sequenced with immunoSEQ multiplex PCR; TCRdb's copy has only in-frame clones and lacks some. That table is the source of V, J and clone size, and D and trimming were worked out from the DNA. Of 140,000 or so clones in the sample, 85% were seen once. The chain links TRBV19 to TRBJ1-5, with D unresolved. This receptor was taken from a middle-aged man with acute or convalescent COVID-19. The sample taken for sequencing was peripheral blood. CDR3 bases: TGTGCCATGGGCAGTTCGTATAGCAATCAGCCCCAGCATTTT. Translating gives CAMGSSYSNQPQHF.